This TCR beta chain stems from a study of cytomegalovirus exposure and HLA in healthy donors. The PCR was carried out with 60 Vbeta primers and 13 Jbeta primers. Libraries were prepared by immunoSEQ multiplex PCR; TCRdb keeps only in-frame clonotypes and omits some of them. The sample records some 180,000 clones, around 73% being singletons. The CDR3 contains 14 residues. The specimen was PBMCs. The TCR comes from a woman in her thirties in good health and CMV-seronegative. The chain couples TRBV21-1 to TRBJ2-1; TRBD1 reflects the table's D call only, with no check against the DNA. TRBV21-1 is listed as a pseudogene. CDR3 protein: CASSKPRGFNEQFF. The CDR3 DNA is TGTGCCAGCAGCAAACCTAGGGGCTTCAATGAGCAGTTCTTC.